This record covers a single T cell receptor beta chain. Terminally differentiated effector memory CD45RA+ cells were left out of the naive CD8 fraction, which was CD45RO-negative and positively selected for CCR7. Germline CDR1 is SGDLS and CDR2 is YYNGEE. This CDR3 has 17 residues. Trimming cost V 3 bases and J 3 bases; bases outside gene matches: 7. These data belong to a study of shared clonotypes between healthy human individuals. Assay: immunoSEQ multiplex PCR; the TCRdb copy retains only in-frame clones and omits some. This table holds millions of clones, 90% to 95% found once. The chain links TRBV9 to TRBJ2-2, with TRBD2 matching 11 bases. The sample consisted of naive CD8+ T cells from PBMCs. The source is a young man in good health. Some clones in this sample may be carry-over from other donors' samples. The CDR3 DNA reads TGTGCCAGCAGCGGCGCGTCACTAGCGGGGGACACCGGGGAGCTGTTTTTT. It encodes CASSGASLAGDTGELFF.